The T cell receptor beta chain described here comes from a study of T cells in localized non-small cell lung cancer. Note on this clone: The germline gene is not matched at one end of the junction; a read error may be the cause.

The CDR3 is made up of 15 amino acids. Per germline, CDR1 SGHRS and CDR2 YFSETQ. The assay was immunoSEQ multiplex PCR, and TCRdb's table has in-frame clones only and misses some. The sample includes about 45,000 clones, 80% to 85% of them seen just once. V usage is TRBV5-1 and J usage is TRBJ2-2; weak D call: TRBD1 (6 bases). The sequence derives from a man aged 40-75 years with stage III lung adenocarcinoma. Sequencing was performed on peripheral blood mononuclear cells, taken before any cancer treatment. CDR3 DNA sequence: TGCGTCAGCAGCTTACAGGGCCCTAGGTCCGGGGAGCTGTTTTTT. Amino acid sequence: CVSSLQGPRSGELFF.